This passage covers 29 T cell receptor beta chains from one sample sequenced in a study of T cell responses to AZD1222 COVID-19 vaccine. Generated by immunoSEQ multiplex PCR, the TCRdb table keeps only in-frame clones and is missing some. Of over 100,000 clones listed, nearly 95% were seen once; the top ten hold about 5%. The sequences come from peripheral blood, collected on day 0 of AZD1222 vaccination. These receptors were collected from an adult in good health.

The chain couples TRBV6-5 to TRBJ2-7; D gene ambiguous. Trimming stripped 8 bases from V and 6 bases from J, with 20 bases between. The length of the CDR3 is 14 residues. Germline CDR1 MNHEY, CDR2 SVGAGI. The CDR3 is CASGQQYRYGEQYF. DNA of the CDR3: TGTGCCAGCGGGCAACAGTACCGGTACGGCGAGCAGTACTTC.

The rearrangement links TRBV7-2 to TRBJ2-1; perhaps TRBD2 as D (5 bases). Trimming cost V 3 bases and J 5 bases, with 14 bases left between them. Germline values: CDR1 SGHTA, CDR2 FQGNSA. CDR3 length equals 15 residues. CDR3 sequence (DNA): TGTGCCAGCAGCTTCAGCGGAGTCCGAAACAATGAGCAGTTCTTC. It encodes CASSFSGVRNNEQFF.

The chain links TRBV7-9 to TRBJ2-3; TRBD2 aligns across 9 bases. The CDR3 covers 14 residues. Germline V gene data show CDR1 as SEHNR and CDR2 as FQNEAQ (reference sequence). V gave up 6 bases and J gave up 2 bases; unmatched junction bases: 3. The CDR3 here is CASSLAGSTDTQYF. DNA for the CDR3: TGTGCCAGCAGTCTAGCGGGATCCACAGATACGCAGTATTTT.

V gene TRBV5-1 combines with J gene TRBJ2-2; the D call may be TRBD1 or TRBD2 (5 bases each). CDR3 length: 17 residues. Germline V gives CDR1 SGHRS, CDR2 YFSETQ. With 3 bases removed from V and 1 base from J, the gap between germline ends came to 16 bases. Here the CDR3 reads CASSSTTGTQNTGELFF. The CDR3 DNA sequence: TGCGCCAGCAGCTCTACCACCGGGACCCAGAACACCGGGGAGCTGTTTTTT.

The chain is built from TRBV30 and TRBJ2-6; no clear D. V lost 3 bases and J lost 0, with 3 bases in between. The CDR3 spans 13 residues. Looked up from germline, CDR1 is GTSNPN and CDR2 is SVGIG (reference sequence). CDR3 region: CAWRSSGANVLTF. DNA for the CDR3: TGTGCCTGGAGGAGCTCTGGGGCCAACGTCCTGACTTTC.

This clone was picked up one time. CDR3: CASSQTGLPSTGELFF. The CDR3 nucleotides are TGTGCCAGCAGCCAGACGGGACTCCCGAGCACCGGGGAGCTGTTTTTT. V is TRBV11-2 and J is TRBJ2-2; the D gene is possibly TRBD2 (6 bases). This CDR3 spans 16 amino acids. Germline CDR1 is SGHAT and CDR2 is FQNNGV. V lost 5 bases to trimming and J lost 4 bases, with 17 bases between them. The full variable domain, rest sourced from reference TRBV11-2 and TRBJ2-2, is EAGVAQSPRYKIIEKRQSVAFWCNPISGHATLYWYQQILGQGPKLLIQFQNNGVVDDSQLPKDRFSAERLKGVDSTLKIQPAKLEDSAVYLCASSQTGLPSTGELFFGEGSRLTVL.

The V and J genes are TRBV4-2 and TRBJ2-3; TRBD2 is a possible D gene (5 bases). CDR1 LGHNA and CDR2 YNFKEQ come from the germline V gene. V was cut by 1 base and J by 1 base, with 12 bases left in between. The length of the CDR3 is 16 residues. The CDR3 nucleotides read TGTGCCAGCAGCCAAGTACCGGGAACGGGCACAGATACGCAGTATTTT. Amino acid sequence: CASSQVPGTGTDTQYF.

This sequence joins TRBV5-4 and TRBJ1-5; D perhaps matches TRBD1 (5 bases). The V end was cut by 0 bases, the J end by 8 bases, with 15 bases between. This CDR3 contains 15 residues. Germline-derived CDR1 and CDR2 are SGHNT and YYREEE (reference sequence). Here the CDR3 reads CASSLGAGPGEPQHF. CDR3 coding DNA: TGTGCCAGCAGCTTGGGGGCAGGGCCGGGGGAGCCCCAGCATTTT. The complete variable domain, with remaining parts taken from reference TRBV5-4 and TRBJ1-5, reads ETGVTQSPTHLIKTRGQQVTLRCSSQSGHNTVSWYQQALGQGPQFIFQYYREEENGRGNFPPRFSGLQFPNYSSELNVNALELDDSALYLCASSLGAGPGEPQHFGDGTRLSIL.

The chain has TRBV13 and TRBJ2-7; unclear D gene. Germline CDR1 reads PRHDT; CDR2 reads FYEKMQ (reference sequence). Trimming removed 4 bases from V and 3 bases from J, with 25 bases in between. The CDR3 loop spans 18 amino acids. The CDR3 loop is CASSSTETFLPRVYEQYF. CDR3 in DNA: TGTGCCAGCAGCTCGACTGAGACATTTCTGCCCCGGGTCTACGAGCAGTACTTC.

The chain joins TRBV4-3 to TRBJ2-3, with TRBD2 matching over 9 bases. The germline V gene has CDR1 LGHNA and CDR2 YSLEER. Trimming removed 4 bases from V and 6 bases from J; junction bases left unmatched: 11. This CDR3 region has 16 residues. The CDR3 sequence is CASSLVAGAMLDTQYF. Here the CDR3 DNA reads TGCGCCAGCAGCCTAGTAGCGGGAGCGATGCTGGATACGCAGTATTTT.

The CDR3 protein is CASSPTPATEAFF. The DNA for the CDR3 is TGTGCCAGCAGCCCTACACCGGCCACTGAAGCTTTCTTT. This chain uses TRBV7-2 with TRBJ1-1, with no clear D. The length of the CDR3 is 13 residues. Per germline, CDR1 SGHTA and CDR2 FQGNSA. The V end lost 5 bases, the J end lost 4 bases, and 11 bases lay between the germline ends.

This clone was seen a single time. V usage is TRBV5-6 and J usage is TRBJ2-1, with 10 bases that match TRBD2. This CDR3 is built from 15 residues. V trimming: 1 base; J trimming: 5 bases; junction bases outside the gene matches: 3. In germline, CDR1 is SGHDT, CDR2 YYEEEE. The CDR3: CASSLRGLAHNEQFF. The CDR3 DNA is TGTGCCAGCAGCTTGCGGGGACTAGCGCACAATGAGCAGTTCTTC.

The genes are TRBV7-2 and TRBJ2-3; unclear D gene. The germline V and J ends were trimmed by 4 bases and 4 bases, with 15 bases remaining between them. This CDR3 spans 15 amino acids. Per the germline V gene, CDR1 is SGHTA and CDR2 is FQGNSA. CDR3 amino acids: CASSSGWAGPDTQYF. The CDR3 bases are TGTGCCAGCAGCTCCGGCTGGGCTGGCCCAGATACGCAGTATTTT.

The chain recombines TRBV2 with TRBJ1-4; a possible D gene is TRBD1 (5 bases). There are 12 residues in the CDR3. Trimming pared 6 bases from V and 8 bases from J, leaving 10 bases between. The germline CDR1 and CDR2 sequences are SNHLY and FYNNEI. The CDR3 DNA reads TGTGCCAGCAGGGGGGACGTCGAAAAACTGTTTTTT. The encoded protein is CASRGDVEKLFF. The full variable domain, rest sourced from reference TRBV2 and TRBJ1-4, is EPEVTQTPSHQVTQMGQEVILRCVPISNHLYFYWYRQILGQKVEFLVSFYNNEISEKSEIFDDQFSVERPDGSNFTLKIRSTKLEDSAMYFCASRGDVEKLFFGSGTQLSVL.

This sequence joins TRBV23-1 and TRBJ2-1; D not certain. TRBV23-1 is designated an ORF whose function remains uncertain. CDR3 length: 16 residues. V lost 0 bases and J lost 0, with 9 bases in between. CDR3 bases: TGCGCCAGCAGTCAATCAACCAACGACTCCTACAATGAGCAGTTCTTC. It specifies CASSQSTNDSYNEQFF.

J is TRBJ1-1 and V is TRBV7-2, with 9 bases identical to TRBD1. This CDR3 is built from 14 residues. Germline trimming cut 5 bases from V and 3 bases from J; bases unmatched to any gene: 4. Germline assignment: CDR1 SGHTA and CDR2 FQGNSA. Here the CDR3 DNA reads TGTGCCAGCAGCACCCGGGACAGGGACACTGAAGCTTTCTTT. Encoded protein: CASSTRDRDTEAFF.

This chain links TRBV9 with TRBJ1-5; D is uncertain. In germline, CDR1 is SGDLS, CDR2 YYNGEE. V gave up 4 bases and J gave up 6 bases, with 11 bases separating them. The CDR3 covers 13 residues. CDR3 region: CASSLGMGQPQHF. Here the CDR3 DNA reads TGTGCCAGCAGCCTCGGGATGGGTCAGCCCCAGCATTTT.

This rearrangement joins TRBV19 to TRBJ1-6, with 7 positions matching TRBD1. The CDR3 extends over 14 amino acids. Trimming took 5 bases from V and 10 from J; bases not matched to a gene: 8. CDR1 and CDR2 from the germline V gene are LNHDA and SQIVND (reference sequence). Written as DNA, the CDR3 is TGTGCCAGTAGTTTCGGGACAGTCGGCTCACCCCTCCACTTT. As protein: CASSFGTVGSPLHF.

The rearrangement joins TRBV5-1 to TRBJ1-4, with a weak D call TRBD1 (6 bases). The CDR3 runs 14 residues. The V end lost 4 bases, the J end lost 0 bases, and 7 bases lay between the germline ends. Germline V lookup: CDR1 SGHRS, CDR2 YFSETQ. CDR3 bases: TGCGCCAGCAGCAAGGGGGCAACTAATGAAAAACTGTTTTTT. It yields the protein CASSKGATNEKLFF.

The chain combines TRBV7-6 with TRBJ2-1; 11 positions agree with TRBD2. This CDR3 has 15 amino acids. The germline V gene encodes CDR1 SGHVS and CDR2 FNYEAQ. Trimming removed 5 bases from V and 7 bases from J; junction bases left unmatched: 7. CDR3 region: CASSPLAGVQNEQFF. The CDR3 nucleotides read TGTGCCAGCAGCCCACTAGCGGGAGTTCAGAATGAGCAGTTCTTC.

The chain couples TRBV2 to TRBJ2-2; no reliable D call. This CDR3 contains 12 residues. Germline V CDR1 and CDR2: SNHLY, FYNNEI. With 7 bases removed from V and 7 bases from J, the gap between germline ends came to 10 bases. In DNA, the CDR3 is TGTGCCAGCAAGTCAGTAGGCGGGGAGCTGTTTTTT. This codes for CASKSVGGELFF.

As regards this clone: Other nucleotide sequences in the sample specify the same CDR3. This chain connects TRBV5-1 to TRBJ2-7; tentative D call: TRBD1 (6 bases). Trimming removed 5 bases from V and 3 bases from J, with 6 bases in between. CDR1 is SGHRS, CDR2 YFSETQ, per germline. The length of the CDR3 is 11 residues. The chain's CDR3 is CASRQGYEQYF. CDR3 DNA: TGCGCCAGCAGACAGGGCTACGAGCAGTACTTC.

This chain joins TRBV9 and TRBJ2-2; 10 nucleotides align to TRBD2. Trimming cost V 0 bases and J 5 bases; bases outside gene matches: 4. Germline values: CDR1 SGDLS, CDR2 YYNGEE. The CDR3 spans 16 residues. The CDR3 region is CASSVGVAGGTGELFF. The CDR3 nucleotides are TGTGCCAGCAGCGTAGGTGTAGCGGGGGGAACCGGGGAGCTGTTTTTT. Using reference TRBV9 and TRBJ2-2 for the parts outside the CDR3, the full variable domain is DSGVTQTPKHLITATGQRVTLRCSPRSGDLSVYWYQQSLDQGLQFLIQYYNGEERAKGNILERFSAQQFPDLHSELNLSSLELGDSALYFCASSVGVAGGTGELFFGEGSRLTVL.

The rearrangement uses TRBV5-1 and TRBJ2-1, with 8 bases fitting TRBD2. CDR1 is SGHRS and CDR2 is YFSETQ in the germline V gene. The CDR3 runs 14 residues. V lost 4 bases to trimming and J lost 6 bases; unmatched junction nucleotides: 6. DNA for the CDR3: TGCGCCAGCAGCCTTTGGACTAGCACCAATGAGCAGTTCTTC. Protein: CASSLWTSTNEQFF. The whole variable domain, filled in from reference TRBV5-1 and TRBJ2-1, reads KAGVTQTPRYLIKTRGQQVTLSCSPISGHRSVSWYQQTPGQGLQFLFEYFSETQRNKGNFPGRFSGRQFSNSRSEMNVSTLELGDSALYLCASSLWTSTNEQFFGPGTRLTVL.

The chain recombines TRBV28 with TRBJ1-2; D is unclear. V gave up 7 bases and J gave up 2 bases, with 8 bases separating them. The CDR3 totals 12 residues. Germline values: CDR1 MDHEN, CDR2 SYDVKM. The chain's CDR3 is CASTGRNYGYTF. CDR3 DNA: TGTGCCAGCACCGGACGGAACTATGGCTACACCTTC.

In DNA form, the CDR3 reads TGTGCCATCAGTGTAGGGCAGGGTGGCGGCACCGGGGAGCTGTTTTTT. Protein product: CAISVGQGGGTGELFF. This sequence joins TRBV10-3 and TRBJ2-2; perhaps TRBD1 as D (5 bases). V was trimmed by 4 bases and J by 4 bases, leaving 16 bases between them. The CDR3 loop spans 16 amino acids. Germline CDR1 ENHRY, CDR2 SYGVKD.

J is TRBJ2-1 and V is TRBV5-1; 10 positions agree with TRBD1. Germline V gene sequence: CDR1 SGHRS, CDR2 YFSETQ. CDR3 length: 16 amino acids. Losses at the gene ends were 7 bases for V and 10 bases for J; bases not matched to a gene: 17. In nucleotides, the CDR3 is TGCGCCAGCTCCGCTACGACAGGGGGCTTCCCGGGGGAGCAGTTCTTC. This translates into CASSATTGGFPGEQFF.

The chain joins TRBV7-9 to TRBJ2-7; 9 bases match TRBD1. CDR1 and CDR2 from the germline V gene are SEHNR and FQNEAQ (reference sequence). CDR3 length: 15 amino acids. The trim removed 5 bases at V and 5 bases at J, leaving 10 bases unmatched. Here the CDR3 reads CASSQAGTGRHEQYF. CDR3 sequence (DNA): TGTGCCAGCAGCCAAGCCGGGACAGGGCGGCACGAGCAGTACTTC.

The chain is built from TRBV28 and TRBJ1-2; D ambiguous. The CDR3 spans 11 residues. Deletions cut 3 bases from V and 6 bases from J, with 5 bases between. CDR1 MDHEN and CDR2 SYDVKM come from the germline V gene. CDR3 bases: TGTGCCAGCAGTTTGGGTAATGGCTACACCTTC. This encodes CASSLGNGYTF.